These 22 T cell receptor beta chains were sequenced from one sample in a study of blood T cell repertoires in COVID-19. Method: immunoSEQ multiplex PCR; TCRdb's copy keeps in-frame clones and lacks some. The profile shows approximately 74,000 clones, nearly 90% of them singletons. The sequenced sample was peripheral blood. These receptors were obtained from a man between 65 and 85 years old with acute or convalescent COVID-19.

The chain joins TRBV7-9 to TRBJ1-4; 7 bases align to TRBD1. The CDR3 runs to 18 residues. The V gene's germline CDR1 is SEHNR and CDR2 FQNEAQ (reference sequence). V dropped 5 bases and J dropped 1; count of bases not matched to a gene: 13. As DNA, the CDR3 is TGTGCCAGCAGCCTCTCCTATATTTCAGGGGGAACTAATGAAAAACTGTTTTTT. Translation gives CASSLSYISGGTNEKLFF.

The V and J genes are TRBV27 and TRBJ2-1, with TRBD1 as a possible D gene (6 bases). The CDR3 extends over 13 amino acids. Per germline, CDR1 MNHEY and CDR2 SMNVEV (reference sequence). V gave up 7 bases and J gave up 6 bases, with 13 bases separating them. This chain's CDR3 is CASTTGTINEQFF. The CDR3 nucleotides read TGTGCCAGCACCACCGGGACAATCAATGAGCAGTTCTTC.

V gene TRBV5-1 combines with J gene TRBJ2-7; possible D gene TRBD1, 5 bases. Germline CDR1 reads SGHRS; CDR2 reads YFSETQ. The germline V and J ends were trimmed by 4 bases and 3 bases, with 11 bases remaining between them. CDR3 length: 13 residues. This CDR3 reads CASSRGLDYEQYF. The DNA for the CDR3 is TGCGCCAGCAGCAGGGGCCTTGACTACGAGCAGTACTTC.

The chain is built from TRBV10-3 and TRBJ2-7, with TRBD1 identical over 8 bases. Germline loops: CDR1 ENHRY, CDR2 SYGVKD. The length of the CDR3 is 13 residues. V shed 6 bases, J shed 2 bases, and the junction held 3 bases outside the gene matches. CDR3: CAISTGGAYEQYF. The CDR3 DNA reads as TGTGCCATCAGCACAGGGGGTGCCTACGAGCAGTACTTC.

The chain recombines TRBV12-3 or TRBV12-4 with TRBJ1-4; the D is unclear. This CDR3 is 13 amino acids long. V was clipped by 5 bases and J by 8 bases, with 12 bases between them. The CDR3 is CASSNQIREKLFF. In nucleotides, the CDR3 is TGTGCCAGCAGTAACCAAATCCGGGAAAAACTGTTTTTT.

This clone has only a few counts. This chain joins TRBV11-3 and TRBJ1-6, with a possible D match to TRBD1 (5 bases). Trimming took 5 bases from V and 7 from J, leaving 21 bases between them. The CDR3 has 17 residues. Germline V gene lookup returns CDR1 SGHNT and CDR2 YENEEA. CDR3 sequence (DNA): TGTGCCAGCAGCCGCTGGGGGGGGTCTGTTGGGAATTCACCCCTCCACTTT. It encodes CASSRWGGSVGNSPLHF.

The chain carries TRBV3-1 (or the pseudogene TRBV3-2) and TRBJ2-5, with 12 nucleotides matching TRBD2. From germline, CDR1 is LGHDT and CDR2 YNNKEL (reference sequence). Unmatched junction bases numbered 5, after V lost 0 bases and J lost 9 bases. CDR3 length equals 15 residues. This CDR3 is CASSQESSGGASQYF. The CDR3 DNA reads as TGTGCCAGCAGCCAAGAGTCTAGCGGGGGGGCTTCCCAGTACTTC.

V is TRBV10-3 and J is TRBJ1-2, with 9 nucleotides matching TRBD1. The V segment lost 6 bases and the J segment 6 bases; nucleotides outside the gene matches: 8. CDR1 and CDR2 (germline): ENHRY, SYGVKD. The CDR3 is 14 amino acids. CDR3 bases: TGTGCCATCAGCAACACGGGACAGGGAGATGGCTACACCTTC. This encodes CAISNTGQGDGYTF.

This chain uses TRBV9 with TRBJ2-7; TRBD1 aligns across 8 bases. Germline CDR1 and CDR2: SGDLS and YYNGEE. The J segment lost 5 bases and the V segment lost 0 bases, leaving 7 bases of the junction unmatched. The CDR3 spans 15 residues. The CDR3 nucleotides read TGTGCCAGCAGCGTAGAAGGCGGACAGGGCCACGAGCAGTACTTC. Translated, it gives CASSVEGGQGHEQYF.

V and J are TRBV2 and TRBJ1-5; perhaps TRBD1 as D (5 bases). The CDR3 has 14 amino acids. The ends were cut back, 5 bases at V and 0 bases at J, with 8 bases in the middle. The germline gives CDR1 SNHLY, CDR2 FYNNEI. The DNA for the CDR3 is TGTGCCAGCAGTCGGGGGTTTAGCAATCAGCCCCAGCATTTT. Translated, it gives CASSRGFSNQPQHF.

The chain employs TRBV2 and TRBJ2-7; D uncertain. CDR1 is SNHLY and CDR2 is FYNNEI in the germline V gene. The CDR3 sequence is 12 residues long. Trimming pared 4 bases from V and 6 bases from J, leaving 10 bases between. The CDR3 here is CASSGQNGEQYF. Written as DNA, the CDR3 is TGTGCCAGCAGTGGCCAGAATGGCGAGCAGTACTTC.

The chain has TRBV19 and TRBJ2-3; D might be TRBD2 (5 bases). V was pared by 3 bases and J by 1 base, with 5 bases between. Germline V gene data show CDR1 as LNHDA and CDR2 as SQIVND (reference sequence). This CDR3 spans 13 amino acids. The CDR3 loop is CASSMGGTDTQYF. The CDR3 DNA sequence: TGTGCCAGTAGTATGGGAGGCACAGATACGCAGTATTTT. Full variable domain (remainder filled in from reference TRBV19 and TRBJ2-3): DGGITQSPKYLFRKEGQNVTLSCEQNLNHDAMYWYRQDPGQGLRLIYYSQIVNDFQKGDIAEGYSVSREKKESFPLTVTSAQKNPTAFYLCASSMGGTDTQYFGPGTRLTVL.

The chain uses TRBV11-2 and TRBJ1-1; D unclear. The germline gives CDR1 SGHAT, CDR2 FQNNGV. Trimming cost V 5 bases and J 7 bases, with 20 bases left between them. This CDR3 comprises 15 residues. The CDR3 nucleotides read TGTGCCAGCAGCCGGGAGGGTCGGGGTTTTGATGAAGCTTTCTTT. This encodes CASSREGRGFDEAFF.

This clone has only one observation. In DNA form, the CDR3 reads TGTGCCAGCAGCGCACAACCGACTAGCGGGGGAGGTACGCAGTATTTT. Translation: CASSAQPTSGGGTQYF. V is TRBV9 and J is TRBJ2-3; 12 bases line up with TRBD2. CDR3 size: 16 residues. Germline values: CDR1 SGDLS, CDR2 YYNGEE. The V and J ends lost 3 bases and 8 bases, in that order; junction bases with no gene match: 10.

In DNA, the CDR3 is TGTGCCAGCAGGGACAAAGCATATAGCAATCAGCCCCAGCATTTT. As protein: CASRDKAYSNQPQHF. This chain joins TRBV6-5 and TRBJ1-5, with a tentative D call TRBD1 (5 bases). V dropped 6 bases and J dropped 0 bases, with 12 bases sitting between them. The CDR3 contains 15 residues. From germline, CDR1 is MNHEY and CDR2 SVGAGI.

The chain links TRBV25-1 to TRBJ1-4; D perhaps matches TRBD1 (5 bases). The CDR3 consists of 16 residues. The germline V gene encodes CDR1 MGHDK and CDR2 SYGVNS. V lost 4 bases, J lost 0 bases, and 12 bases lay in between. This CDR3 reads CASSANQGTTNEKLFF. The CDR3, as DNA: TGTGCCAGCAGTGCAAACCAGGGAACAACTAATGAAAAACTGTTTTTT.

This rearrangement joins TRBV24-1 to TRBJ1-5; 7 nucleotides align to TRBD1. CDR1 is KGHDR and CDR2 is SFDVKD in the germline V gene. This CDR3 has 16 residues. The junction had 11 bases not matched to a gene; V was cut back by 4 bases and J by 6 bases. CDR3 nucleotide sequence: TGTGCCACCAGTGACTCACGACAGGGATTATTTCAGCCCCAGCATTTT. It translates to CATSDSRQGLFQPQHF.

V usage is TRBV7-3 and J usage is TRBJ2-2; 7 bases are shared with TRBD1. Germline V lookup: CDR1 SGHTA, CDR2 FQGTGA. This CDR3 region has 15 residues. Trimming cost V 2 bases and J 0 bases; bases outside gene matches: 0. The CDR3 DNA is TGTGCCAGCAGCTTACAGGGGGCGAACACCGGGGAGCTGTTTTTT. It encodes CASSLQGANTGELFF. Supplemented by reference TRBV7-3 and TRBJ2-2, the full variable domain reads GAGVSQTPSNKVTEKGKYVELRCDPISGHTALYWYRQSLGQGPEFLIYFQGTGAADDSGLPNDRFFAVRPEGSVSTLKIQRTERGDSAVYLCASSLQGANTGELFFGEGSRLTVL.

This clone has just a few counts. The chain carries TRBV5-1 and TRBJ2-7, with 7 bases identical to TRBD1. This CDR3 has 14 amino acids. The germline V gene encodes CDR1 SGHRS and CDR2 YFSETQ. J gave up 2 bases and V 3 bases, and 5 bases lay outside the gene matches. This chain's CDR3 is CASSWRTGPYEQYF. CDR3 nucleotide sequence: TGCGCCAGCAGCTGGAGGACAGGACCCTACGAGCAGTACTTC.

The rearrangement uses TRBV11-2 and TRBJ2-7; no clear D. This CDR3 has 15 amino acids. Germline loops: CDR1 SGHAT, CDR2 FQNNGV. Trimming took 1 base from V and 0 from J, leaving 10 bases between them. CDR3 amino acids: CASSLGPESSYEQYF. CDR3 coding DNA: TGTGCCAGCAGCTTAGGGCCCGAAAGCTCCTACGAGCAGTACTTC.

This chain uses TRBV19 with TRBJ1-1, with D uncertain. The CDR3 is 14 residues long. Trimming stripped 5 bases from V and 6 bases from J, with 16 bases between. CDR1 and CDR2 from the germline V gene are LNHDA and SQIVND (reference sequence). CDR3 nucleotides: TGTGCCAGTAGTCTCCCGCTTGGTAGCTCTGAAGCTTTCTTT. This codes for CASSLPLGSSEAFF.

The CDR3 region is CASSSSGRPRDEQYF. In nucleotides, the CDR3 is TGTGCCAGCAGCTCTAGCGGGAGGCCCCGGGACGAGCAGTACTTC. This chain joins TRBV6-5 and TRBJ2-7; TRBD2 aligns across 11 bases. The CDR3 loop spans 15 amino acids. CDR1 and CDR2 (germline): MNHEY, SVGAGI. Losses at the gene ends were 6 bases for V and 5 bases for J; bases not matched to a gene: 9.